The T cell receptor beta chain under discussion was sequenced for a study of radiotherapy plus CTLA-4 blockade in lung cancer. Overall study context: Overall, 18% of patients showed an objective response, while about 31% attained disease control.

This CDR3 has 17 amino acids. Germline V gene data show CDR1 as LNHNV and CDR2 as YYDKDF (reference sequence). V dropped 0 bases and J dropped 1 base, with 13 bases sitting between them. The protocol was immunoSEQ multiplex PCR, while the TCRdb copy is restricted to in-frame clones and leaves out a portion. The sample yields about 25,000 clones, approximately 70% seen once. A note on this clone: Its target is not known.

Study-wide results and caveats: Following radiotherapy plus ipilimumab, tumor-derived TCR clones expanded in the blood.

In chemo-refractory metastatic non-small-cell lung cancer, patients got ipilimumab CTLA-4 blockade together with focal radiation. Sample: peripheral blood, taken from a patient treated with radiotherapy plus ipilimumab. This sequence was found in a human donor with non-small cell lung cancer who had stable disease on radiotherapy plus ipilimumab. The rearrangement uses TRBV15 and TRBJ1-5, with D maybe TRBD1 (5 bases). Here the CDR3 reads CATSRDLGRESNQPQHF. The CDR3 DNA sequence: TGTGCCACCAGCAGAGATCTGGGCAGGGAGAGCAATCAGCCCCAGCATTTT.